The rows below give T cell receptor beta chains drawn from one sample of a study of vaccination effects on CD4 cells after COVID-19. These TCRs are of unknown antigen specificity. The protocol was immunoSEQ multiplex PCR, while the TCRdb copy is restricted to in-frame clones and leaves out a portion. Here the sample spans tens of thousands of clones, around 69% being singletons. Sample: CD4+ T cells from PBMCs cultured without peptide, taken after COVID-19 vaccination. The receptors shown here come from a human donor who received a COVID-19 vaccine. CDR3s include the opening cysteine and the closing phenylalanine or tryptophan. The D gene is left open where the match is weak. Clone size is shown for a subset of rows, as once, few, many or a class of expanded clone.

>NA|TRBD1|TRBV9|TRBJ2-2
TGTGCCAGCAGCGCTACGGGACAGGGTACGAACACCGGGGAGCTGTTTTTT
CASSATGQGTNTGELFF
>NA|NA|TRBV7-3|TRBJ2-3
TGTGCCAGCAGCTTAAGTGGGGGGCGAATCACAGATACGCAGTATTTT
CASSLSGGRITDTQYF
>NA|NA|TRBV29-1|TRBJ1-2
TGCAGCGCCCGTGACCCTGGCTACACCTTC
CSARDPGYTF
>NA|NA|TRBV6-5|TRBJ1-2
TGTGCCAGCAGTCCCTCCGGGACGACGTTTGGCTACACCTTC
CASSPSGTTFGYTF
>NA|NA|TRBV18|TRBJ2-5
TGTGCCAGCTCACTACAGGTTCAAGAGACCCAGTACTTC
CASSLQVQETQYF
>NA|NA|TRBV7-3|TRBJ2-3
TGTGCCAGCAGCGCCCAAGGTGGGGGGCAAACAGATACGCAGTATTTT
CASSAQGGGQTDTQYF
>NA|NA|TRBV19|TRBJ1-4
TGTGCCAGTAGTATAGGTCACAACATGGTGTTTTTT
CASSIGHNMVFF
>NA|TRBD1|TRBV7-2|TRBJ2-3
TGTGCCAGCAGCTCCAACAGGGGTGGCACAGATACGCAGTATTTT
CASSSNRGGTDTQYF
>NA|NA|TRBV6-6|TRBJ2-5
TGTGCCACCAGGAGCGGGCCGCCCCAAAAAGAGACCCAGTACTTC
CATRSGPPQKETQYF
>NA|TRBD2|TRBV19|TRBJ2-2
TGTGCCAGTAGTGCTACTAGCGGGGGTTTCACCGGGGAGCTGTTTTTT
CASSATSGGFTGELFF
>NA|TRBD1|TRBV18|TRBJ1-4
TGTGCCAGCTCACCGCTGGGACAGGGCGGTGAAAAACTGTTTTTT
CASSPLGQGGEKLFF
>NA|TRBD1|TRBV19|TRBJ1-5
TGTGCCAGTAGTATTGTAGGACAGGGCTTTCAGCCCCAGCATTTT
CASSIVGQGFQPQHF
>NA|TRBD2|TRBV7-2|TRBJ2-3
TGTGCCAGCAGCTTAGCGCGTCCTAGCGGGGGGGCGGGAGATACGCAGTATTTT
CASSLARPSGGAGDTQYF
>NA|TRBD2|TRBV18|TRBJ2-5
TGTGCCAGCGGACCTAGCGGGGGCGACCAAGAGACCCAGTACTTC
CASGPSGGDQETQYF
>NA|NA|TRBV12-3/TRBV12-4|TRBJ1-5
TGTGCCAGCAGTCAAAGATATCAGCCCCAGCATTTT
CASSQRYQPQHF
>once|NA|TRBV6-2/TRBV6-3|TRBJ2-5
TGTGCCAGCAGTTCTTGGGACTCTGAAGAGACCCAGTACTTC
CASSSWDSEETQYF
>NA|TRBD1|TRBV30|TRBJ1-1
TGTGCCTGGAGACCTAGGCCCCGGACAGGAGATTGGGACACTGAAGCTTTCTTT
CAWRPRPRTGDWDTEAFF
>NA|NA|TRBV6-5|TRBJ1-6
TGTGCCAGCGCGCGACGGGGGCGGGATAGGTCACCCCTCCACTTT
CASARRGRDRSPLHF
>NA|NA|TRBV6-6|TRBJ1-6
TGTGCCGTGGGTCCGGCCCTCCACTTT
CAVGPALHF
>NA|TRBD2|TRBV30|TRBJ2-2
TGTGCCTGGAGGCCTAAGGGACTAGCGGCCCCGAACACCGGGGAGCTGTTTTTT
CAWRPKGLAAPNTGELFF
>NA|NA|TRBV7-2|TRBJ2-1
TGTGCCAGCAGCCCAGGTGTGGGGACCTACAATGAGCAGTTCTTC
CASSPGVGTYNEQFF
>NA|TRBD2|TRBV7-2|TRBJ2-4
TGTGCCAGCAGCCCCGCGGTGAGCGGGGGAAACATTCAGTACTTC
CASSPAVSGGNIQYF
>NA|TRBD2|TRBV9|TRBJ2-5
TGTGCCAGCAGCGTATCCTCGACTAGCGGGGGGCTTGGCGAGACCCAGTACTTC
CASSVSSTSGGLGETQYF
>NA|NA|TRBV18|TRBJ2-3
TGTGCCAGCTCACCAGGTTGGGTCACAGATACGCAGTATTTT
CASSPGWVTDTQYF
>NA|NA|TRBV5-5|TRBJ1-2
TGTGCCAGCAGCTTGGGGCCGACTAACTATGGCTACACCTTC
CASSLGPTNYGYTF
>NA|TRBD2|TRBV15|TRBJ2-3
TGTGCCACCAGCAGGGGCGGGGGGCCGAGAACCCGCACAGATACGCAGTATTTT
CATSRGGGPRTRTDTQYF
>NA|NA|TRBV5-1|TRBJ2-4
TGCGCCAGCAGCTCCTGGGGAGGAGGAAACATTCAGTACTTC
CASSSWGGGNIQYF
>NA|NA|TRBV9|TRBJ2-3
TGTGCCAGCAGCGTAGATGGAGACCCTAGCACAGATACGCAGTATTTT
CASSVDGDPSTDTQYF
>once|NA|TRBV11-2|TRBJ2-3
TGTGCCAGCAGCTTTCCGGGAGATACGCAGTATTTT
CASSFPGDTQYF
>NA|NA|TRBV24-1|TRBJ2-5
TGTGCCACCAGTGATCCCCGTGGTCCGGGGGAGACCCAGTACTTC
CATSDPRGPGETQYF
>NA|TRBD1|TRBV5-1|TRBJ1-1
TGCGCCAGCAGCTCCTGGGGGACAGGGGACACTGAAGCTTTCTTT
CASSSWGTGDTEAFF
>NA|NA|TRBV19|TRBJ2-2
TGTGCCAGTAGTTACCGGGGCCAGAACACCGGGGAGCTGTTTTTT
CASSYRGQNTGELFF
>NA|TRBD1|TRBV5-1|TRBJ1-1
TGCGCCAGCAGCTTGGCCGGGACAGAGGACGGGGCTTTCTTT
CASSLAGTEDGAFF
>NA|TRBD2|TRBV15|TRBJ2-3
TGTGCCACCCCCACTAGCGGGGGGGCCGCAGATACGCAGTATTTT
CATPTSGGAADTQYF
>NA|TRBD1|TRBV27|TRBJ1-6
TGTGCCAGCAGTTTGCAGGGGGCAAGTTCACCCCTCCACTTT
CASSLQGASSPLHF
>NA|NA|TRBV6-5|TRBJ2-3
TGTGCCAGCACTAGCCCCCGGGGACCAGATACGCAGTATTTT
CASTSPRGPDTQYF
>NA|NA|TRBV19|TRBJ1-2
TGTGCCAGTAGGGGTCGGGAGAGCAGTGGCTACACCTTC
CASRGRESSGYTF
>once|TRBD2|TRBV7-2|TRBJ2-5
TGTGCCAGCAGCTTAGGGTTGGCTAGCGGGGGTGAGACCCAGTACTTC
CASSLGLASGGETQYF
>NA|NA|TRBV25-1|TRBJ1-2
TGTGCCAGCAGTGAATCACAGGGTCCCTATGGTGGCTACACCTTC
CASSESQGPYGGYTF
>NA|NA|TRBV6-1|TRBJ1-1
TGTGCCACCACTTTCGCAGGGTCCGACACTGAAGCTTTCTTT
CATTFAGSDTEAFF
>NA|NA|TRBV6-7|TRBJ2-3
TGTGCCAGCAGTTACTCTCAAAGCACAGATACGCAGTATTTT
CASSYSQSTDTQYF
>NA|NA|TRBV2|TRBJ2-5
TGTGCCAGCAGTATGGACAACCAAGAGACCCAGTACTTC
CASSMDNQETQYF
>NA|TRBD2|TRBV7-2|TRBJ2-3
TGTGCCAGCAGCTTAGTGGCGGGGGTGTCTGATACGCAGTATTTT
CASSLVAGVSDTQYF
>few|NA|TRBV11-2|TRBJ2-3
TGTGCCAGCAGTAAGACCACAGATACGCAGTATTTT
CASSKTTDTQYF
>NA|NA|TRBV2|TRBJ1-1
TGTGCCAGCAGTGCCACTGAAGCTTTCTTT
CASSATEAFF
>NA|NA|TRBV30|TRBJ1-1
TGTGCCTGGAGGGCCTACGGATATACGAACACTGAAGCTTTCTTT
CAWRAYGYTNTEAFF
>NA|TRBD2|TRBV4-1|TRBJ2-1
TGCGCCAGCAGCCGCCCACGGGGGGGCGGTTACAATGAGCAGTTCTTC
CASSRPRGGGYNEQFF
>few|TRBD1|TRBV7-3|TRBJ1-1
TGTGCCAGCAGGACCAGGGGACAGGAGAACACTGAAGCTTTCTTT
CASRTRGQENTEAFF
>NA|TRBD2|TRBV9|TRBJ2-5
TGTGCCAGCAGCCACGGGACTAGCGGGGAGGAGACCCAGTACTTC
CASSHGTSGEETQYF
>NA|NA|TRBV23-1|TRBJ2-4
TGCGCCACCAGGGCGGTCGGGGACAAAAACATTCAGTACTTC
CATRAVGDKNIQYF